These 3 T cell receptor beta chains share one sample of origin, sequenced in a study of blood T cell repertoires in COVID-19. Profiled with immunoSEQ multiplex PCR; TCRdb holds only in-frame clones, not every one. The sample lists 85,000 to 100,000 clones, roughly 80% seen once, with 15% to 20% in the top ten. The sample comprised peripheral blood. These receptors originate from a woman aged 55-70 years with acute or convalescent COVID-19.

The V gene is TRBV5-1, the J gene TRBJ2-7, with a possible D match to TRBD2 (6 bases). Trimming pared 2 bases from V and 1 base from J, leaving 10 bases between. The CDR3 contains 14 residues. CDR1 and CDR2 (germline): SGHRS, YFSETQ. The CDR3 is CASSFTGTSYEQYF. The CDR3 nucleotides are TGCGCCAGCAGCTTCACCGGGACTTCCTACGAGCAGTACTTC.

The V and J genes are TRBV5-1 and TRBJ1-6; D might be TRBD1 (6 bases). CDR3 length: 14 residues. V lost 0 bases and J lost 15, with 16 bases in between. Looked up from germline, CDR1 is SGHRS and CDR2 is YFSETQ. The CDR3 loop reads CASSLVQGPGDLHF. The CDR3 bases are TGCGCCAGCAGCTTGGTACAGGGCCCAGGGGACCTCCACTTT.

The J gene is TRBJ2-1, the V gene TRBV5-1, with 8 bases aligning to TRBD1. The CDR3 spans 15 residues. In germline, CDR1 is SGHRS, CDR2 YFSETQ. Trimming cost V 4 bases and J 7 bases; bases outside gene matches: 10. CDR3 DNA sequence: TGCGCCAGCAGCCCTGGACAGGGACGTAGGAATGAGCAGTTCTTC. Translation gives CASSPGQGRRNEQFF. Combining the CDR3 with reference TRBV5-1 and TRBJ2-1 gives the whole variable domain KAGVTQTPRYLIKTRGQQVTLSCSPISGHRSVSWYQQTPGQGLQFLFEYFSETQRNKGNFPGRFSGRQFSNSRSEMNVSTLELGDSALYLCASSPGQGRRNEQFFGPGTRLTVL.